The entry below describes one TCR beta chain. This clonotype was seen repeatedly, ten times or more. No cognate antigen has been identified for it. Within one base of it there is no much larger clone, and no base qualities were kept. This sample was taken from a study of CD8 T cells in ankylosing spondylitis (dated by TCRdb to about 2017). With regard to the full study: The study profiled T cell receptor beta repertoires in healthy donors and ankylosing spondylitis patients to find disease-linked TCR variants. The whole study cohort included 95 to 130 healthy donors and around 24 ankylosing spondylitis patients. Samples of peripheral blood were taken, and for ankylosing spondylitis patients, synovial fluid was collected as well.

Sequenced using an Illumina HiSeq 2500. TCR beta libraries were prepared by quantitative 5'-RACE with molecular barcodes. Turning to the authors' computational methods: A new computational method based on a probabilistic model of VDJ rearrangement was used to identify disease-linked TCR variants. Starting from the raw public reads, TCRdb applied fastp trimming at Q25, assembled clones with MiXCR and retained in-frame beta chains. Rows are combined by CDR3 protein, so each entry shows the most common genes and DNA. TCRdb's processing, not the study's, gives the V and J calls here. This sample gives fewer than 350,000 distinct CDR3 sequences in total; around a tenth of them show up just once. Of the sample, about a tenth falls within the top ten clones. The full study reports these points: Some TCR beta motif variants had previously been reported in synovial fluid and blood of reactive arthritis patients, which suggested common disease-initiation mechanisms. The disease-linked clones were reported to be significantly enriched in matched synovial fluid samples from ankylosing spondylitis patients. The disease-linked clones had a CD8+ phenotype and were found at relatively low frequencies in peripheral blood. Blood from ankylosing spondylitis patients appeared to be characterized by a TCR beta motif composed of several highly homologous amino acid variants.

As encoded in the germline V gene (reference sequence), CDR1 is DFQATT while CDR2 is SNEGSKA. The CDR3 sequence holds 14 residues, the cysteine and phenylalanine included. Left in the record is the CDR3 DNA by itself, 42 bases read in frame from the first base. V gives up 0 bases and J gives up 2 bases, and the segment between their germline ends measures 8 bases. The chain was built from TRBV20-1 and TRBJ1-3, with TRBD1 perhaps the D gene, on 5 matching bases. The receptor's source is a female donor with ankylosing spondylitis or in good health (not recorded which). The material sequenced was blood, either unsorted or a sorted T cell fraction (not recorded which). The CDR3 protein: CSARDWGAGNTIYF. DNA sequence: TGCAGTGCTAGAGATTGGGGGGCTGGAAACACCATATATTTT.